The 30 T cell receptor beta chains presented below share a single source sample, sequenced in a study of blood T cell repertoires in COVID-19 (dated by TCRdb to about 2020). The library was prepared using the immunoSEQ multiplex PCR assay. Imported from immuneACCESS, the table was reduced by TCRdb to in-frame sequences with V and J called. These copies leave out some clones; in studies compared against another copy, an unresolved V gene accounts for under half, and the cause of the remainder is not known. This sample holds some 190,000 clones; roughly 84% were observed only once. The ten largest clonotypes hold 8% to 11% of the sample. The sequencing sample was made of peripheral blood. The receptors come from an elderly woman with active or convalescent COVID-19.

There are a few counts of this clone. This chain links TRBV14 with TRBJ2-7; maybe TRBD2 (6 bases). The CDR3 loop spans 17 amino acids. Germline CDR1 SGHDN, CDR2 FVKESK. V was trimmed by 2 bases and J by 3 bases, leaving 20 bases between them. The CDR3, as DNA: TGTGCCAGCAGCCAAATAGGGCTTTGGGGCGGGGACTACGAGCAGTACTTC. The encoded protein is CASSQIGLWGGDYEQYF.

This rearrangement joins TRBV14 to TRBJ1-1; the D is unclear. Trimming removed 1 base from V and 1 base from J, with 4 bases in between. The CDR3 extends over 13 amino acids. The germline gives CDR1 SGHDN, CDR2 FVKESK. Here the CDR3 reads CASSQGRNTEAFF. The CDR3 DNA follows: TGTGCCAGCAGCCAAGGTCGGAACACTGAAGCTTTCTTT. The whole variable domain, remainder taken from reference TRBV14 and TRBJ1-1, is EAGVTQFPSHSVIEKGQTVTLRCDPISGHDNLYWYRRVMGKEIKFLLHFVKESKQDESGMPNNRFLAERTGGTYSTLKVQPAELEDSGVYFCASSQGRNTEAFFGQGTRLTVV.

The rearrangement joins TRBV7-9 to TRBJ2-4, with 8 bases that match TRBD1. The germline gives CDR1 SEHNR, CDR2 FQNEAQ (reference sequence). The trim removed 3 bases at V and 15 bases at J, leaving 10 bases unmatched. The CDR3 runs to 13 residues. The CDR3 loop is CASSFRDRGSMYF. CDR3 DNA: TGTGCCAGCAGCTTCCGAGACAGGGGCTCAATGTACTTC.

This clone has just one count. The chain carries TRBV28 and TRBJ1-3; possibly TRBD1 for D (5 bases). The germline V gene encodes CDR1 MDHEN and CDR2 SYDVKM. This CDR3 has 15 amino acids. V lost 6 bases, J lost 2 bases, and 14 bases lay in between. The CDR3 reads CASSINGGTGNTIYF. The CDR3 DNA reads as TGTGCCAGCAGCATTAACGGGGGTACTGGAAACACCATATATTTT.

V and J are TRBV24-1 and TRBJ2-2; 7 nucleotides match TRBD2. The V gene end was trimmed by 0 bases and the J gene end by 1 base; junction bases not matched to a gene: 4. The germline V gene has CDR1 KGHDR and CDR2 SFDVKD. CDR3 size: 17 residues. Written as DNA, the CDR3 is TGTGCCACCAGTGATTTGATCCTAGCGGTGAACACCGGGGAGCTGTTTTTT. This codes for CATSDLILAVNTGELFF.

The chain combines TRBV10-3 with TRBJ1-1; 7 bases map to TRBD1. Germline CDR1 reads ENHRY; CDR2 reads SYGVKD. The CDR3 is 14 amino acids. J gave up 7 bases and V 7 bases, and 12 bases lay outside the gene matches. This chain's CDR3 is CAITPLGGQNEAFF. The CDR3 DNA follows: TGTGCCATCACCCCGTTAGGGGGACAGAATGAAGCTTTCTTT.

This clone has only one observation. This chain joins TRBV9 and TRBJ2-7; TRBD2 might be the D (5 bases). Germline lookup yields CDR1 SGDLS and CDR2 YYNGEE. The CDR3 loop spans 14 amino acids. The V end lost 0 bases, the J end lost 3 bases, and 10 bases lay between the germline ends. CDR3 residues: CASSVGVRDYEQYF. The DNA for the CDR3 is TGTGCCAGCAGCGTAGGCGTCCGGGACTACGAGCAGTACTTC. The full variable domain, completed using reference TRBV9 and TRBJ2-7, is DSGVTQTPKHLITATGQRVTLRCSPRSGDLSVYWYQQSLDQGLQFLIQYYNGEERAKGNILERFSAQQFPDLHSELNLSSLELGDSALYFCASSVGVRDYEQYFGPGTRLTVT.

The rearrangement links TRBV9 to TRBJ1-3; D uncertain. The ends were cut back, 1 base at V and 0 bases at J, with 14 bases in the middle. Germline V gives CDR1 SGDLS, CDR2 YYNGEE. The CDR3 has 17 amino acids. The CDR3 region has the DNA TGTGCCAGCAGCGTAAGGCCCGGAGGGTCCTCTGGAAACACCATATATTTT. This encodes CASSVRPGGSSGNTIYF.

This sequence joins TRBV12-5 and TRBJ1-6; D remains unclear. V lost 3 bases to trimming and J lost 6 bases, with 3 bases between them. Germline CDR1 reads LGHNT; CDR2 reads FRNRAP. This CDR3 has 12 amino acids. This CDR3 reads CASGFSNSPLHF. The CDR3 DNA reads TGTGCTAGTGGTTTCAGTAATTCACCCCTCCACTTT.

This clone was counted once. CDR3 coding DNA: TGCGCCAGCAGCCAATCTATAGGGGCAGGGGGCACTGAAGCTTTCTTT. This gives the protein CASSQSIGAGGTEAFF. V usage is TRBV5-1 and J usage is TRBJ1-1; 7 bases fit TRBD1. V shed 4 bases and J 4 bases; nucleotides not matched to a gene: 13. The CDR3 spans 16 residues. CDR1 SGHRS and CDR2 YFSETQ come from the germline V gene. Variable domain in full (rest from reference TRBV5-1 and TRBJ1-1): KAGVTQTPRYLIKTRGQQVTLSCSPISGHRSVSWYQQTPGQGLQFLFEYFSETQRNKGNFPGRFSGRQFSNSRSEMNVSTLELGDSALYLCASSQSIGAGGTEAFFGQGTRLTVV.

This chain joins TRBV25-1 and TRBJ1-2; 10 nucleotides line up with TRBD1. CDR3 size: 15 residues. J was trimmed by 8 bases and V by 3 bases; bases with no gene match: 9. In germline, CDR1 is MGHDK, CDR2 SYGVNS. The CDR3 here is CASSDSSGTGEGYTF. The CDR3 bases are TGTGCCAGCAGTGATTCAAGTGGGACAGGGGAGGGCTACACCTTC.

This clone is a singleton in its sample. The rearrangement uses TRBV12-3 or TRBV12-4 and TRBJ1-1; no reliable D call. The CDR3 extends over 12 amino acids. The V end lost 6 bases, the J end lost 4 bases, and 9 bases lay between the germline ends. The CDR3 loop is CASSQAATEAFF. The CDR3 nucleotides are TGTGCCAGCAGCCAGGCCGCCACTGAAGCTTTCTTT.

The gene calls are TRBV19 and TRBJ1-1, with D possibly being TRBD1 (5 bases). The V end was cut by 1 base, the J end by 5 bases, with 8 bases between. CDR1 and CDR2 from the germline V gene are LNHDA and SQIVND (reference sequence). CDR3 size: 13 residues. The CDR3 sequence is CASSIVGGTEAFF. The CDR3 DNA reads TGTGCCAGTAGTATAGTCGGGGGGACTGAAGCTTTCTTT.

The chain joins TRBV4-2 to TRBJ1-4; 7 bases line up with TRBD1. Germline lookup yields CDR1 LGHNA and CDR2 YNFKEQ. CDR3 length: 17 residues. Trimming removed 7 bases from V and 2 bases from J; junction bases left unmatched: 13. CDR3 sequence: CASTRSGTVGTNEKLFF. CDR3 DNA: TGTGCCAGCACGCGGTCCGGGACAGTGGGTACTAATGAAAAACTGTTTTTT.

In this sample, this clone turned up a few times. The chain joins TRBV10-2 to TRBJ2-1; no definite D call. The V and J ends lost 6 bases and 3 bases respectively, with 6 bases between them. This CDR3 spans 12 amino acids. Per germline, CDR1 WSHSY and CDR2 SAAADI. The CDR3 protein is CASSGYYNEQFF. The CDR3 nucleotides are TGCGCCAGCAGCGGTTACTACAATGAGCAGTTCTTC.

The chain carries TRBV7-9 and TRBJ1-4, with unresolved D. This CDR3 contains 13 residues. Trimming pared 5 bases from V and 0 bases from J, leaving 4 bases between. Germline assignment: CDR1 SEHNR and CDR2 FQNEAQ (reference sequence). The CDR3 here is CASSPSTNEKLFF. CDR3 nucleotide sequence: TGTGCCAGCAGCCCATCAACTAATGAAAAACTGTTTTTT.

This chain uses TRBV28 with TRBJ1-1; maybe TRBD1 (5 bases). Germline V gene sequence: CDR1 MDHEN, CDR2 SYDVKM. Trimming cost V 7 bases and J 10 bases, with 13 bases left between them. CDR3 length equals 11 residues. The CDR3 DNA reads as TGTGCCAGCACCCGGTCCGGGGGAGCTTTCTTT. Amino acids: CASTRSGGAFF.

V gene TRBV28 combines with J gene TRBJ2-4; D possibly corresponds to TRBD1 (5 bases). Germline V lookup: CDR1 MDHEN, CDR2 SYDVKM. This CDR3 comprises 14 residues. Between the trimmed V and J ends, which lost 1 base and 4 bases, there was a span of 8 bases. The CDR3 coding sequence is TGTGCCAGCAGTTTATCGCCAGGGAAAAACATTCAGTACTTC. As protein: CASSLSPGKNIQYF.

The chain recombines TRBV28 with TRBJ1-2; the D gene is possibly TRBD1 (5 bases). The length of the CDR3 is 11 residues. In germline, CDR1 is MDHEN, CDR2 SYDVKM. V shed 3 bases and J shed 6 bases, with 5 bases lying between them. Written as DNA, the CDR3 is TGTGCCAGCAGTTTCAGGGATGGCTACACCTTC. Amino acid sequence: CASSFRDGYTF.

V usage is TRBV18 and J usage is TRBJ2-1; D might be TRBD2 (6 bases). Per the germline V gene, CDR1 is KGHSH and CDR2 is LQKENI. This CDR3 is built from 15 residues. V lost 3 bases to trimming and J lost 5 bases, with 14 bases between them. The CDR3 protein is CASSPRSGADNEQFF. The CDR3 DNA follows: TGTGCCAGCTCACCGAGGTCGGGAGCGGACAATGAGCAGTTCTTC. Combining the CDR3 with reference TRBV18 and TRBJ2-1 gives the whole variable domain NAGVMQNPRHLVRRRGQEARLRCSPMKGHSHVYWYRQLPEEGLKFMVYLQKENIIDESGMPKERFSAEFPKEGPSILRIQQVVRGDSAAYFCASSPRSGADNEQFFGPGTRLTVL.

This chain uses TRBV28 with TRBJ1-5, with D maybe TRBD1 (5 bases). Germline values: CDR1 MDHEN, CDR2 SYDVKM. The V and J ends lost 5 bases and 0 bases respectively, with 14 bases between them. The CDR3 covers 16 residues. Written as DNA, the CDR3 is TGTGCCAGCAGTCGTAGGACATTTAATAGCAATCAGCCCCAGCATTTT. It specifies CASSRRTFNSNQPQHF.

The V and J genes are TRBV3-1 (or the pseudogene TRBV3-2) and TRBJ2-5, with D possibly TRBD2 on 5 matching bases. The CDR3 contains 18 residues. Deletions cut 4 bases from V and 0 bases from J, with 21 bases between. From germline, CDR1 is LGHDT and CDR2 YNNKEL (reference sequence). For the CDR3, the DNA is TGTGCCAGCAGCCGAAAAAAGAGTGCGGGTCTGTACCAAGAGACCCAGTACTTC. It codes for CASSRKKSAGLYQETQYF.

This chain uses TRBV18 with TRBJ2-5; no clear D gene. Germline CDR1 reads KGHSH; CDR2 reads LQKENI. The CDR3 sequence is 15 residues long. Between the trimmed V and J ends, which lost 0 bases and 5 bases, there was a span of 13 bases. CDR3 sequence reads: CASSPPYSSRETQYF. CDR3 sequence (DNA): TGTGCCAGCTCACCACCGTACAGCTCCAGGGAGACCCAGTACTTC. Full variable domain (outside the CDR3, taken from reference TRBV18 and TRBJ2-5): NAGVMQNPRHLVRRRGQEARLRCSPMKGHSHVYWYRQLPEEGLKFMVYLQKENIIDESGMPKERFSAEFPKEGPSILRIQQVVRGDSAAYFCASSPPYSSRETQYFGPGTRLLVL.

The J gene is TRBJ2-1, the V gene TRBV2; 10 bases align to TRBD2. The CDR3 totals 17 residues. V lost 8 bases to trimming and J lost 7 bases; unmatched junction nucleotides: 17. Germline values: CDR1 SNHLY, CDR2 FYNNEI. The CDR3, as DNA: TGTGCCAGCGAGGGGGGCTTAGCGGGAGGAACCTTGAATGAGCAGTTCTTC. It yields the protein CASEGGLAGGTLNEQFF.

This chain connects TRBV5-1 to TRBJ1-2, with D tentatively TRBD1 (5 bases). This CDR3 has 15 amino acids. Per germline, CDR1 SGHRS and CDR2 YFSETQ. V lost 4 bases and J lost 7, with 20 bases in between. In nucleotides, the CDR3 is TGCGCCAGCAGCACCTCAGGGCAGCCAGTGACTGGCTACACCTTC. This translates into CASSTSGQPVTGYTF.

This chain connects TRBV4-1 to TRBJ2-1; the match to TRBD2 covers 11 bases. V was pared by 4 bases and J by 0 bases, with 14 bases of the junction left unmatched. The CDR3 covers 20 residues. Germline V lookup: CDR1 MGHRA, CDR2 YSYEKL. CDR3 DNA sequence: TGCGCCAGCAGCCGGACCGCGCCGGGACTAGCGGTAAGCTCCTACAATGAGCAGTTCTTC. Translating it yields CASSRTAPGLAVSSYNEQFF.

The chain uses TRBV5-6 and TRBJ2-5; the D is unclear. CDR3 size: 15 residues. Trimming stripped 0 bases from V and 5 bases from J, with 14 bases between. Germline V CDR1 and CDR2: SGHDT, YYEEEE. This CDR3 reads CASSLDYRSLETQYF. The CDR3 nucleotides read TGTGCCAGCAGCTTGGACTACCGGAGTCTTGAGACCCAGTACTTC.

The chain carries TRBV5-6 and TRBJ1-2; TRBD1 aligns across 10 bases. The germline V gene encodes CDR1 SGHDT and CDR2 YYEEEE. The CDR3 has 13 amino acids. The ends lost 6 bases at V and 7 bases at J; junction bases unmatched: 6. This CDR3 reads CASKRGQGSGYTF. The DNA of the CDR3 is TGTGCCAGCAAAAGGGGACAGGGGTCTGGCTACACCTTC.

This clone was observed a single time. This chain links TRBV7-3 with TRBJ2-3, with 9 bases fitting TRBD2. This CDR3 has 16 amino acids. From germline, CDR1 is SGHTA and CDR2 FQGTGA. V shed 0 bases and J 5 bases; nucleotides not matched to a gene: 6. CDR3 nucleotides: TGTGCCAGCAGCTTAACGTTTAGTAGCGGGAGAGATACGCAGTATTTT. Residues: CASSLTFSSGRDTQYF. Together with reference TRBV7-3 and TRBJ2-3, the CDR3 gives the full variable domain: GAGVSQTPSNKVTEKGKYVELRCDPISGHTALYWYRQSLGQGPEFLIYFQGTGAADDSGLPNDRFFAVRPEGSVSTLKIQRTERGDSAVYLCASSLTFSSGRDTQYFGPGTRLTVL.

This clone showed up just once. The chain carries TRBV2 and TRBJ1-6, with a weak D call TRBD1 (6 bases). Trimming left V 5 bases short and J 10 bases short, with 15 bases between. The CDR3 loop spans 14 amino acids. Germline CDR1 is SNHLY and CDR2 is FYNNEI. CDR3 protein: CASSSYRAESPLHF. Written as DNA, the CDR3 is TGTGCCAGCAGTTCCTACAGGGCGGAATCACCCCTCCACTTT.